The T cell receptor (beta chain) described here comes from a study of shared T cell receptors in the human thymus. Libraries were prepared by immunoSEQ multiplex PCR; TCRdb keeps only in-frame clonotypes and omits some of them. The sample includes about 610,000 clones, approximately 87% of them seen just once. This clone was counted between two and nine times. This same sample was also taken into another study, of human thymus T cells. That work contributes: Thymic material originated from resections removed in the course of corrective heart surgery. Thymic and blood repertoires showed apparently biased V and J gene usage. What related research reported was that thymic repertoires overlapped highly among unrelated individuals.

Specimen: thymocytes. The sequence came from a boy less than two years old with a congenital heart defect.

The CDR3 here is CASSDSRRGGRREAFF. CDR3 sequence (DNA): TGTGCCAGCAGTGACTCGAGGAGAGGGGGCAGGCGTGAAGCTTTCTTT. V is TRBV6-4 and J is TRBJ1-1, with 7 positions matching TRBD1. Germline V lookup: CDR1 MRHNA, CDR2 SNTAGT. CDR3 length: 16 residues. Unmatched junction bases numbered 11, after V lost 0 bases and J lost 7 bases.